This T cell receptor (beta chain) was recovered during a study of T-cell memory formation after mild COVID-19. MiXCR, applied by TCRdb to the 5' RACE reads, yields one record per CDR3 protein. The sample lists some 120,000 distinct CDR3 sequences; 16% were seen once. Deletions cut 5 bases from V and 4 bases from J, with 14 bases between. CDR3 length: 15 amino acids. This clonotype was detected a few times. This TCR was recovered from an adult woman who had mild COVID-19 (a few samples of this study predate the infection). Cell type and time point are not known. This rearrangement joins TRBV12-3 or TRBV12-4 to TRBJ2-2; TRBD2 might be the D (5 bases). What was sequenced was PBMCs or a T cell subset sorted from them (not recorded which). The CDR3 DNA is TGTGCCAGCAGTCCGTACGCGGCGGGCACCGGGGAGCTGTTTTTT. It codes for CASSPYAAGTGELFF.